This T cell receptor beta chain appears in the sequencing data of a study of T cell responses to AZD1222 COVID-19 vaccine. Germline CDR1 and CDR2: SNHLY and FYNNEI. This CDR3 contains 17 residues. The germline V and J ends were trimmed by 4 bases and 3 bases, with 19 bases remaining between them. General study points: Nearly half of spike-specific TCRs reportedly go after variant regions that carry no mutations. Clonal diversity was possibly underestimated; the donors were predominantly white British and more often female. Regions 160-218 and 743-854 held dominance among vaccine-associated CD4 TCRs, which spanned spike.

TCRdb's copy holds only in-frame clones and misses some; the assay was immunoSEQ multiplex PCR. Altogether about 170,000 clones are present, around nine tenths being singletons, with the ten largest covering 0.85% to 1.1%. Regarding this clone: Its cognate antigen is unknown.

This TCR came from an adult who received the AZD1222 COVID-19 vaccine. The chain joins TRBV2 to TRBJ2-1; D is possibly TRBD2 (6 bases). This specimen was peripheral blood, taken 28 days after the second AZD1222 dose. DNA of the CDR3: TGTGCCAGCAGTGGAACCGCGGACGGAGGGTACTACAATGAGCAGTTCTTC. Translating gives CASSGTADGGYYNEQFF.